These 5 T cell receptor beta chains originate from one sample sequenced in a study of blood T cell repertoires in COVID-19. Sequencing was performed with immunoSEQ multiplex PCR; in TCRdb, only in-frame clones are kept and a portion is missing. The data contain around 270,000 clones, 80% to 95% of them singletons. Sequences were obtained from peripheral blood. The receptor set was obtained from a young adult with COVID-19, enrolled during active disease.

The CDR3, as DNA: TGTGCCACCAGTGCCCCAGGGATTACACCGGGGGAGCTGTTTTTT. Translation gives CATSAPGITPGELFF. This chain links TRBV24-1 with TRBJ2-2, with D possibly being TRBD1 (5 bases). The CDR3 is made up of 15 amino acids. Germline V gene lookup returns CDR1 KGHDR and CDR2 SFDVKD. The V gene lost 5 bases and the J gene lost 8 bases, with 17 bases spanning the gap.

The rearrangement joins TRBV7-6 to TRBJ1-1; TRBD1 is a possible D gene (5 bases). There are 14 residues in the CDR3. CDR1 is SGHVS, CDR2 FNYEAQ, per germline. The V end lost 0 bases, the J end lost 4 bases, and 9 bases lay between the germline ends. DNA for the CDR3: TGTGCCAGCAGCTTAGCAGGGGCCGGCACTGAAGCTTTCTTT. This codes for CASSLAGAGTEAFF.

CDR3 DNA: TGTGCCAGCAGCCAGGTCAGAGATGGGGGCTACACCTTC. This translates into CASSQVRDGGYTF. The chain combines TRBV5-4 with TRBJ1-2; D is unresolved. The CDR3 totals 13 residues. Germline values: CDR1 SGHNT, CDR2 YYREEE (reference sequence). V was shortened by 4 bases and J by 8 bases, with 15 bases between the two germline ends.

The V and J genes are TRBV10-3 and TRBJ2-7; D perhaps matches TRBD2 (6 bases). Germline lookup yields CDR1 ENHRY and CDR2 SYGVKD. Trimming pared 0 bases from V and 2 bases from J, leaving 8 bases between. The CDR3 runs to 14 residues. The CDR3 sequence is CAISESWGAYEQYF. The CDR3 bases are TGTGCCATCAGTGAGTCGTGGGGGGCCTACGAGCAGTACTTC.

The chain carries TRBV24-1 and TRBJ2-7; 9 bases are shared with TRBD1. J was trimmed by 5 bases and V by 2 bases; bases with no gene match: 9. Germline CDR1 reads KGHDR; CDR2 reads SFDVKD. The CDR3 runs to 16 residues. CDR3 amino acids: CATSDSTGTGNNEQYF. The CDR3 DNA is TGTGCCACCAGTGATTCCACCGGGACAGGGAACAACGAGCAGTACTTC.